Listed below are T cell receptor beta chains from one sample, sequenced in a study of blood T cells in healthy people across ages. Via MiXCR, TCRdb re-called the 5' RACE reads, giving one row per CDR3 protein. The sample yields about 1.4 million distinct CDR3 sequences, roughly 60% seen once. Material for sequencing was blood. The receptors stem from a man younger than 35 in good health. Each CDR3 is given with its conserved first and last residue. D genes are given only for firm matches. Where a row states a size, it is once, few, many or the class of an expanded clone; other rows omit it.

V: TRBV6-2/TRBV6-3; size: .; J: TRBJ2-5; D: .; CDR3: CASSYGGAGEETQYF; DNA: TGTGCCAGCAGTTACGGGGGGGCCGGAGAAGAGACCCAGTACTTC
V: TRBV7-9; size: .; J: TRBJ1-2; D: .; CDR3: CASSLEVQGGYGYTF; DNA: TGTGCCAGCAGCTTAGAGGTACAGGGTGGATATGGCTACACCTTC
V: TRBV29-1; size: .; J: TRBJ2-1; D: TRBD2; CDR3: CSGLAGGPEQFF; DNA: TGCAGCGGTCTAGCGGGGGGGCCGGAGCAGTTCTTC
V: TRBV15; size: .; J: TRBJ2-3; D: TRBD1; CDR3: CATSKTGVDTQYF; DNA: TGTGCCACCAGCAAAACAGGGGTTGATACGCAGTATTTT
V: TRBV4-1; size: .; J: TRBJ1-1; D: TRBD1; CDR3: CASSPLTGDTEAFF; DNA: TGCGCCAGCAGCCCCCTGACAGGGGACACTGAAGCTTTCTTT
V: TRBV2; size: .; J: TRBJ2-7; D: TRBD2; CDR3: CASSEWTSGMVFYEQYF; DNA: TGTGCCAGCAGTGAATGGACTAGCGGGATGGTTTTCTACGAGCAGTACTTC
V: TRBV29-1; size: .; J: TRBJ2-5; D: TRBD2; CDR3: CSATGLAGEQYF; DNA: TGCAGCGCCACGGGACTAGCGGGGGAGCAGTACTTC
V: TRBV6-5; size: .; J: TRBJ1-1; D: .; CDR3: CASSYSRGTTEAFF; DNA: TGTGCCAGCAGTTACTCGAGAGGGACCACTGAAGCTTTCTTT
V: TRBV20-1; size: .; J: TRBJ1-1; D: TRBD1; CDR3: CSAFRPGTAKQAFF; DNA: TGCAGTGCATTTCGCCCCGGGACAGCTAAACAAGCTTTCTTT
V: TRBV10-3; size: few; J: TRBJ1-2; D: .; CDR3: CAISDGGGNYGYTF; DNA: TGTGCCATCAGTGACGGTGGGGGAAACTATGGCTACACCTTC
V: TRBV20-1; size: .; J: TRBJ1-2; D: .; CDR3: CSADRGAKDYGYTF; DNA: TGCAGTGCTGACCGGGGGGCAAAGGACTATGGCTACACCTTC
V: TRBV7-9; size: few; J: TRBJ2-7; D: .; CDR3: CASSLARGPSYEQYF; DNA: TGTGCCAGCAGCTTGGCTCGGGGACCCAGCTACGAGCAGTACTTC
V: TRBV4-1; size: .; J: TRBJ2-4; D: TRBD2; CDR3: CASSQDTSGGRVAKNIQYF; DNA: TGCGCCAGCAGCCAAGATACTAGCGGAGGCCGTGTAGCCAAAAACATTCAGTACTTC
V: TRBV6-2/TRBV6-3; size: once; J: TRBJ2-3; D: .; CDR3: CASSYSGIPATDTQYF; DNA: TGTGCCAGCAGTTACTCTGGGATCCCGGCCACAGATACGCAGTATTTT
V: TRBV5-1; size: .; J: TRBJ2-1; D: TRBD2; CDR3: CASSLGGLATHEQFF; DNA: TGCGCCAGCAGTCTGGGGGGACTAGCGACCCATGAGCAGTTCTTC
V: TRBV6-5; size: few; J: TRBJ2-7; D: .; CDR3: CASSYSFRGLTYEQYF; DNA: TGTGCCAGCAGTTACTCGTTCCGGGGCCTCACCTACGAGCAGTACTTC
V: TRBV4-1; size: .; J: TRBJ2-1; D: .; CDR3: CASSRIRDELYNEQFF; DNA: TGCGCCAGCAGCCGAATACGGGACGAACTTTACAATGAGCAGTTCTTC
V: TRBV5-5; size: .; J: TRBJ1-1; D: TRBD1; CDR3: CASSLGVTGGNTEAFF; DNA: TGTGCCAGCAGCTTGGGAGTAACAGGGGGTAACACTGAAGCTTTCTTT
V: TRBV3-1; size: .; J: TRBJ2-5; D: TRBD2; CDR3: CASSLAAMGLAGETQYF; DNA: TGTGCCAGCAGCCTTGCCGCCATGGGACTAGCGGGGGAGACCCAGTACTTC
V: TRBV21-1; size: .; J: TRBJ2-4; D: .; CDR3: CAKALIVLAKNIQYF; DNA: TGTGCCAAGGCCCTGATAGTGCTAGCCAAAAACATTCAGTACTTC
V: TRBV20-1; size: few; J: TRBJ2-1; D: .; CDR3: CSAQEGLGYNEQFF; DNA: TGCAGTGCGCAAGAGGGGCTGGGCTACAATGAGCAGTTCTTC
V: TRBV2; size: .; J: TRBJ1-6; D: TRBD1; CDR3: CASRDRGPEDLHF; DNA: TGTGCCAGTCGGGACAGGGGACCCGAGGACCTCCACTTT
V: TRBV11-2; size: many; J: TRBJ1-4; D: .; CDR3: CASSLGYSEKLFF; DNA: TGTGCCAGCAGCTTAGGATACAGTGAAAAACTGTTTTTT
V: TRBV6-5; size: once; J: TRBJ2-1; D: .; CDR3: CASSYSSVGNEQFF; DNA: TGTGCCAGCAGTTACTCGAGCGTTGGGAATGAGCAGTTCTTC
V: TRBV21-1; size: .; J: TRBJ1-2; D: .; CDR3: CASSKAVTGAPGYTF; DNA: TGTGCCAGCAGCAAAGCGGTGACAGGCGCCCCTGGCTACACCTTC
V: TRBV20-1; size: .; J: TRBJ2-3; D: TRBD1; CDR3: CSARRTGQDTQYF; DNA: TGCAGTGCTAGACGGACAGGGCAAGATACGCAGTATTTT
V: TRBV6-5; size: .; J: TRBJ1-1; D: .; CDR3: CASRTQGTEAFF; DNA: TGTGCCAGCAGGACACAGGGAACTGAAGCTTTCTTT
V: TRBV7-9; size: .; J: TRBJ2-7; D: TRBD2; CDR3: CASSLVRGANNEQYF; DNA: TGTGCCAGCAGCTTAGTGCGGGGGGCGAACAACGAGCAGTACTTC
V: TRBV7-8; size: .; J: TRBJ2-3; D: .; CDR3: CASSLNYPSGDTQYF; DNA: TGTGCCAGCAGCTTAAATTACCCCTCGGGGGATACGCAGTATTTT
V: TRBV7-9; size: once; J: TRBJ1-2; D: .; CDR3: CASSFGQLDGYTF; DNA: TGTGCCAGCAGCTTCGGGCAGTTGGATGGCTACACCTTC
V: TRBV12-3/TRBV12-4; size: .; J: TRBJ2-3; D: .; CDR3: CASSPSYGTTSTDTQYF; DNA: TGTGCCAGCAGTCCCAGTTATGGAACCACTAGCACAGATACGCAGTATTTT
V: TRBV27; size: .; J: TRBJ2-3; D: .; CDR3: CASSSTNLPDTQYF; DNA: TGTGCCAGCAGTTCGACGAATCTGCCAGATACGCAGTATTTT
V: TRBV9; size: .; J: TRBJ2-7; D: .; CDR3: CASSSAGGNSYEQYF; DNA: TGTGCCAGCAGCTCCGCAGGGGGGAACTCCTACGAGCAGTACTTC
V: TRBV20-1; size: .; J: TRBJ2-7; D: TRBD2; CDR3: CSATAAGASGGYEQYF; DNA: TGCAGTGCTACCGCAGCCGGGGCCAGCGGGGGGTACGAGCAGTACTTC
V: TRBV14; size: .; J: TRBJ2-7; D: TRBD2; CDR3: CASSHGDYYEQYF; DNA: TGTGCCAGCAGCCATGGGGACTACTACGAGCAGTACTTC
V: TRBV7-2; size: few; J: TRBJ2-3; D: TRBD2; CDR3: CASSTTAGVLRNTQYF; DNA: TGTGCCAGCAGCACCACAGCGGGAGTCTTGAGGAATACGCAGTATTTT
V: TRBV20-1; size: .; J: TRBJ2-5; D: TRBD2; CDR3: CSASVAGAFETQYF; DNA: TGCAGTGCTAGTGTGGCGGGAGCCTTTGAGACCCAGTACTTC
V: TRBV29-1; size: few; J: TRBJ2-1; D: TRBD2; CDR3: CSVGGLVVGGNEQFF; DNA: TGCAGCGTTGGGGGACTAGTTGTCGGGGGGAATGAGCAGTTCTTC
V: TRBV4-2; size: .; J: TRBJ2-3; D: TRBD1; CDR3: CASSPRQTGVADTQYF; DNA: TGTGCCAGCAGCCCCCGACAGACAGGGGTGGCAGATACGCAGTATTTT
V: TRBV10-3; size: .; J: TRBJ2-7; D: TRBD1; CDR3: CATASGTGGEQYF; DNA: TGTGCCACAGCTTCCGGGACAGGGGGGGAGCAGTACTTC
V: TRBV7-9; size: .; J: TRBJ1-6; D: TRBD1; CDR3: CASSPPGDRGQNSPLHF; DNA: TGTGCCAGCAGCCCCCCAGGCGACAGGGGACAGAATTCACCCCTCCACTTT
V: TRBV6-5; size: few; J: TRBJ1-1; D: .; CDR3: CASSSSEYPAFF; DNA: TGTGCCAGCAGTTCATCCGAGTATCCAGCTTTCTTT